This T cell receptor beta chain was retrieved from a study of T cells in Graves' hyperthyroidism and ophthalmopathy. Across the study: The initial diagnosis was the point when peripheral blood was collected, ahead of any treatment. Whole-study findings and limits: Model-based prediction identified ophthalmopathy a median about 6.8 months prior to its onset. Appearing also in blood were most of the thyroid clonotypes expanded above 0.001.

Amplification targeted TCR beta CDR3 regions from RNA transcripts. The HTBI primer set drove a first-round RT-PCR of the TCR CDR3. TCRdb used MiXCR to reprocess the multiplex PCR reads, holding one entry per CDR3 protein. The table records around 340,000 distinct CDR3 sequences, over 15% of them present only once. This clonotype was picked up many times. The antigen is undetermined. CDR3 length: 15 residues. The V gene's germline CDR1 is MNHNS and CDR2 SASEGT. V gave up 8 bases and J gave up 3 bases, with 17 bases separating them. The rearrangement links TRBV6-1 to TRBJ2-1, with D possibly being TRBD2 (5 bases). The sample was blood. The clonotype was recovered from a man aged 25-40 years with Graves' hyperthyroidism. The DNA of the CDR3 is TGTGCCAGCGCGTCACAGCTGGGGAGCTACAATGAGCAGTTCTTC. It codes for CASASQLGSYNEQFF.